This is a list of T cell receptor beta chains from one sample in a study of blood T cells in healthy people across ages. Using its own MiXCR run on the 5' RACE reads, TCRdb lists one record per CDR3 protein. The profile shows hundreds of thousands of distinct CDR3 sequences, about 20% of them singletons. The sequencing sample was made of blood. These receptors were taken from a man between 65 and 85 years old in good health. The CDR3 runs from the conserved cysteine through the conserved F or W. The D gene is left open where the match is weak. Rows may omit the clone size; those that give it use once, few, many or a size class.

V	size	D	J	CDR3	DNA
TRBV5-1	many	NA	TRBJ2-3	CASSLAPQVVTDTQYF	TGCGCCAGCAGCTTGGCCCCTCAGGTGGTAACAGATACGCAGTATTTT
TRBV6-5	few	NA	TRBJ1-6	CASSRGQLNSPLHF	TGTGCCAGCTCCCGTGGACAGCTCAATTCACCCCTCCACTTT
TRBV5-4	once	NA	TRBJ2-1	CASSFISLASSYNEQFF	TGTGCCAGCAGCTTCATTAGTCTAGCGTCCTCCTACAATGAGCAGTTCTTC
TRBV19	few	TRBD1	TRBJ1-5	CASVTGTGGLQPQHF	TGTGCCAGCGTTACCGGGACAGGGGGATTACAGCCCCAGCATTTT
TRBV7-2	NA	NA	TRBJ1-2	CASSSSLGAANYGYTF	TGTGCCAGCAGCTCCAGCCTGGGGGCAGCTAACTATGGCTACACCTTC
TRBV5-1	NA	NA	TRBJ1-1	CASSLFQGLTMNTEAFF	TGCGCCAGCAGCTTGTTCCAGGGACTAACCATGAACACTGAAGCTTTCTTT
TRBV20-1	NA	NA	TRBJ1-2	CSARLSAKIGHGYTF	TGCAGTGCTAGACTGTCAGCCAAAATAGGGCATGGCTACACCTTC
TRBV29-1	many	NA	TRBJ2-2	CSAGTGLNTGELFF	TGCAGCGCTGGGACGGGATTGAACACCGGGGAGCTGTTTTTT
TRBV27	NA	NA	TRBJ2-1	CASSLGGFQFF	TGTGCCAGCAGTTTAGGAGGGTTCCAGTTCTTC
TRBV5-1	few	TRBD1	TRBJ2-1	CASSLAQQGGEQFF	TGCGCCAGCAGCTTGGCCCAACAGGGGGGAGAGCAGTTCTTC
TRBV7-9	few	NA	TRBJ2-5	CASSLDYRAQETQYF	TGTGCCAGCAGCTTAGATTACCGGGCTCAAGAGACCCAGTACTTC